These 11 T cell receptor beta chains came from one sample sequenced in a study of T cell responses to AZD1222 COVID-19 vaccine. Sequencing was performed with immunoSEQ multiplex PCR; in TCRdb, only in-frame clones are kept and a portion is missing. The table shows approximately 110,000 clones, with roughly 91% occurring only once. Sequences were derived from peripheral blood, sampled on day 0 of AZD1222 vaccination. The receptors here all came from an adult in good health.

This chain joins TRBV9 and TRBJ2-5; D may be TRBD2 (7 bases). CDR3 length: 16 amino acids. Trimming took off 4 bases at V and 5 bases at J, with 21 bases between the two ends. Germline values: CDR1 SGDLS, CDR2 YYNGEE. CDR3 sequence: CASSFLGAGVEETQYF. CDR3 sequence (DNA): TGTGCCAGCAGCTTCCTGGGGGCGGGAGTGGAGGAGACCCAGTACTTC.

The chain links TRBV4-1 to TRBJ1-2, with D hard to call. Germline V gene lookup returns CDR1 MGHRA and CDR2 YSYEKL. This CDR3 is built from 14 residues. The germline V and J ends were trimmed by 3 bases and 3 bases, with 11 bases remaining between them. CDR3 DNA: TGCGCCAGCAGCCATCTGGTGTCGGACTATGGCTACACCTTC. Its protein product is CASSHLVSDYGYTF.

V and J are TRBV28 and TRBJ1-4, with D possibly matching TRBD1 (6 bases). The CDR3 extends over 14 amino acids. In germline, CDR1 is MDHEN, CDR2 SYDVKM. V gave up 6 bases and J gave up 6 bases, with 14 bases separating them. In DNA form, the CDR3 reads TGTGCCAGCAGCAGAGGGGGGCAGTATGAAAAACTGTTTTTT. Protein sequence: CASSRGGQYEKLFF.

The V gene is TRBV30, the J gene TRBJ2-1, with 7 positions matching TRBD1. J was trimmed by 2 bases and V by 0 bases; bases with no gene match: 4. The CDR3 consists of 15 residues. CDR1 is GTSNPN, CDR2 SVGIG, per germline (reference sequence). CDR3 sequence (DNA): TGTGCCTGGAGTGTTTATACAGGGGCCTACAATGAGCAGTTCTTC. The encoded protein is CAWSVYTGAYNEQFF. The entire variable domain, with the rest obtained from reference TRBV30 and TRBJ2-1, is as follows: SQTIHQWPATLVQPVGSPLSLECTVEGTSNPNLYWYRQAAGRGLQLLFYSVGIGQISSEVPQNLSASRPQDRQFILSSKKLLLSDSGFYLCAWSVYTGAYNEQFFGPGTRLTVL.

This clone has just one count. The chain joins TRBV28 to TRBJ1-5; no reliable D call. The germline CDR1 and CDR2 sequences are MDHEN and SYDVKM. V gave up 7 bases and J gave up 7 bases, with 20 bases separating them. This CDR3 contains 15 residues. CDR3 sequence (DNA): TGTGCCAGCACCATCTCCCGACGGCCCAGCCAGCCCCAGCATTTT. Translating it yields CASTISRRPSQPQHF.

The chain links TRBV7-2 to TRBJ2-1; 8 bases map to TRBD2. There are 17 residues in the CDR3. V shed 5 bases and J 0 bases; nucleotides not matched to a gene: 9. Germline V gene data show CDR1 as SGHTA and CDR2 as FQGNSA. This chain's CDR3 is CASSPHTGTSSYNEQFF. In nucleotides, the CDR3 is TGTGCCAGCAGCCCGCACACCGGGACTAGCTCCTACAATGAGCAGTTCTTC.

The V and J genes are TRBV20-1 and TRBJ1-6; tentatively, D is TRBD1 (6 bases). The V gene's germline CDR1 is DFQATT and CDR2 SNEGSKA (reference sequence). The CDR3 is 15 amino acids. V was clipped by 3 bases and J by 5 bases, with 14 bases between them. The CDR3 here is CSASPGGAHNSPLHF. CDR3 DNA: TGCAGTGCTAGTCCCGGGGGGGCCCATAATTCACCCCTCCACTTT.

The CDR3 here is CASSIGQGGHTDTQYF. Written as DNA, the CDR3 is TGTGCCAGTAGTATAGGACAGGGAGGCCACACAGATACGCAGTATTTT. The V and J genes are TRBV19 and TRBJ2-3; TRBD1 is a possible D gene (7 bases). CDR3 length equals 16 residues. Per germline, CDR1 LNHDA and CDR2 SQIVND (reference sequence). Between the trimmed V and J ends, which lost 1 base and 2 bases, there was a span of 13 bases.

The V gene is TRBV30, the J gene TRBJ1-1; D call uncertain. V was trimmed by 0 bases and J by 1 base, leaving 6 bases between them. Germline V gene sequence: CDR1 GTSNPN, CDR2 SVGIG (reference sequence). The CDR3 spans 13 residues. The CDR3 protein is CAWSVQKNTEAFF. The CDR3 nucleotides are TGTGCCTGGAGTGTACAGAAGAACACTGAAGCTTTCTTT.

The chain couples TRBV27 to TRBJ2-7; 10 bases fit TRBD2. The CDR3 length is 15 residues. Germline loops: CDR1 MNHEY, CDR2 SMNVEV (reference sequence). Germline trimming cut 5 bases from V and 2 bases from J; bases unmatched to any gene: 6. The CDR3 DNA follows: TGTGCCAGCAGTCGGACTAGCGGAGCCGCCTACGAGCAGTACTTC. It codes for CASSRTSGAAYEQYF.

This sequence joins TRBV7-6 and TRBJ2-2, with 8 bases fitting TRBD2. V dropped 2 bases and J dropped 6; count of bases not matched to a gene: 11. Germline V gives CDR1 SGHVS, CDR2 FNYEAQ. The CDR3 spans 17 residues. CDR3 in DNA: TGTGCCAGCAGCTTACAGGGATGGACTAGCCTCCCCGGGGAGCTGTTTTTT. Its protein is CASSLQGWTSLPGELFF. Full variable domain (rest looked up from reference TRBV7-6 and TRBJ2-2): GAGVSQSPRYKVTKRGQDVALRCDPISGHVSLYWYRQALGQGPEFLTYFNYEAQQDKSGLPNDRFSAERPEGSISTLTIQRTEQRDSAMYRCASSLQGWTSLPGELFFGEGSRLTVL.